These 20 T cell receptor beta chains came from one sample sequenced in a study of blood T cell repertoires in COVID-19. Measured with immunoSEQ multiplex PCR; TCRdb has only the in-frame clones, and not every one. The table records about 310,000 clones, 87% of them present only once. The specimen sequenced was peripheral blood. The receptors here all came from a woman aged 50 to 60 who had recovered from COVID-19.

J is TRBJ1-1 and V is TRBV30, with TRBD1 identical over 7 bases. The CDR3 runs 16 residues. The V segment lost 2 bases and the J segment 4 bases; nucleotides outside the gene matches: 13. From germline, CDR1 is GTSNPN and CDR2 SVGIG (reference sequence). In DNA, the CDR3 is TGTGCCTGGAGTCCCCTCTTGACAGGGAGGAGCACTGAAGCTTTCTTT. Amino acid sequence: CAWSPLLTGRSTEAFF.

This clone was picked up one time. The rearrangement uses TRBV7-2 and TRBJ1-2; D not certain. This CDR3 region has 13 residues. Germline V CDR1 and CDR2: SGHTA, FQGNSA. V lost 3 bases and J lost 8, with 13 bases in between. The CDR3 sequence: CASSFKAGEGYTF. The CDR3 DNA follows: TGTGCCAGCAGCTTCAAGGCCGGGGAGGGCTACACCTTC.

This clone is a singleton in its sample. The chain links TRBV5-1 to TRBJ2-5; D not resolved. The length of the CDR3 is 13 residues. The V end was cut by 3 bases, the J end by 1 base, with 7 bases between. The germline V gene encodes CDR1 SGHRS and CDR2 YFSETQ. CDR3 region: CASSYAGQETQYF. The DNA of the CDR3 is TGCGCCAGCAGCTACGCAGGCCAAGAGACCCAGTACTTC.

The rearrangement uses TRBV11-3 and TRBJ2-3, with TRBD1 identical over 9 bases. There are 15 residues in the CDR3. CDR1 SGHNT and CDR2 YENEEA come from the germline V gene. V lost 4 bases and J lost 1; bases outside the gene matches: 3. DNA for the CDR3: TGTGCCAGCAGCTCCCGGGACAGGGGCACAGATACGCAGTATTTT. As protein: CASSSRDRGTDTQYF.

The chain employs TRBV6-2 or TRBV6-3 and TRBJ1-5; 8 bases line up with TRBD1. The CDR3 consists of 16 residues. Germline V CDR1 and CDR2: MNHEY, SVGEGT. V was clipped by 4 bases and J by 2 bases; unmatched bases: 7. The CDR3 spells CASSLLRQGRNQPQHF. The CDR3 DNA sequence: TGTGCCAGCAGTTTACTCCGACAGGGGCGCAATCAGCCCCAGCATTTT.

The CDR3 loop reads CASSSGVAITNSNQPQHF. CDR3 nucleotides: TGTGCCAGCAGCTCGGGGGTGGCTATTACGAATAGCAATCAGCCCCAGCATTTT. The genes are TRBV11-3 and TRBJ1-5; TRBD1 might be the D (5 bases). The CDR3 has 18 residues. The V gene's germline CDR1 is SGHNT and CDR2 YENEEA. V lost 4 bases to trimming and J lost 0 bases, with 19 bases between them.

This chain links TRBV28 with TRBJ1-2; D is unclear. The CDR3 is made up of 13 amino acids. V shed 4 bases and J shed 6 bases, with 12 bases lying between them. The germline gives CDR1 MDHEN, CDR2 SYDVKM. CDR3: CASSWRGRHGYTF. CDR3 bases: TGTGCCAGCAGTTGGAGAGGGAGGCATGGCTACACCTTC.

This clone was counted only a few times. The chain couples TRBV27 to TRBJ2-1, with D hard to call. V shed 6 bases and J shed 6 bases, with 12 bases lying between them. The V gene's germline CDR1 is MNHEY and CDR2 SMNVEV (reference sequence). CDR3 length: 13 residues. The CDR3 DNA reads as TGTGCCAGCAGGCGCTTATATAGCAATGAGCAGTTCTTC. Residues: CASRRLYSNEQFF.

The chain combines TRBV30 with TRBJ1-3, with D possibly TRBD1 on 6 matching bases. V lost 5 bases and J lost 0, with 11 bases in between. The CDR3 is 14 residues long. Germline loops: CDR1 GTSNPN, CDR2 SVGIG (reference sequence). The CDR3 DNA reads TGTGCCTGGGGGACACAAAGCTCTGGAAACACCATATATTTT. Protein sequence: CAWGTQSSGNTIYF.

J is TRBJ1-2 and V is TRBV18, with D hard to call. The germline gives CDR1 KGHSH, CDR2 LQKENI. The CDR3 sequence is 15 residues long. V lost 2 bases and J 8 bases, leaving 18 bases between the germline ends. CDR3 sequence: CASSPSTPWMRGYTF. For the CDR3, the DNA is TGTGCCAGCTCACCATCGACCCCGTGGATGAGGGGCTACACCTTC. Combining the CDR3 with reference TRBV18 and TRBJ1-2 gives the whole variable domain NAGVMQNPRHLVRRRGQEARLRCSPMKGHSHVYWYRQLPEEGLKFMVYLQKENIIDESGMPKERFSAEFPKEGPSILRIQQVVRGDSAAYFCASSPSTPWMRGYTFGSGTRLTVV.

V and J are TRBV7-2 and TRBJ1-2; 12 bases align to TRBD1. CDR1 is SGHTA and CDR2 is FQGNSA in the germline V gene. J was trimmed by 8 bases and V by 5 bases; bases with no gene match: 9. This CDR3 region has 15 residues. The CDR3 DNA reads as TGTGCCAGCAGCGCCCCCGGGACAGGGGGCGGCGGCTACACCTTC. Encoded protein: CASSAPGTGGGGYTF.

The chain joins TRBV12-3 or TRBV12-4 to TRBJ2-7; maybe TRBD2 (5 bases). V lost 2 bases, J lost 10 bases, and 9 bases lay in between. There are 11 residues in the CDR3. This chain's CDR3 is CASSLHREQYF. CDR3 nucleotides: TGTGCCAGCAGTTTACATCGGGAACAGTACTTC.

This chain connects TRBV30 to TRBJ1-5; tentatively, D is TRBD1 (5 bases). Trimming took 3 bases from V and 5 from J, leaving 14 bases between them. The germline gives CDR1 GTSNPN, CDR2 SVGIG (reference sequence). CDR3 size: 14 residues. CDR3 residues: CAWSAGLSYQPQHF. CDR3 bases: TGTGCCTGGAGCGCAGGGTTATCATATCAGCCCCAGCATTTT.

The rearrangement links TRBV6-6 to TRBJ1-1, with a weak D call TRBD1 (5 bases). Germline V gene data show CDR1 as MNHNY and CDR2 as SVGAGI (reference sequence). CDR3 length equals 13 residues. V gave up 6 bases and J gave up 2 bases, with 10 bases separating them. CDR3 protein: CASRGGDNTEAFF. CDR3 bases: TGTGCCAGCAGGGGGGGGGACAACACTGAAGCTTTCTTT.

The CDR3 DNA reads TGTGCCAGCAGTCAGGGTCTGTCGAACACCGGGGAGCTGTTTTTT. This encodes CASSQGLSNTGELFF. The chain employs TRBV5-8 and TRBJ2-2, with D perhaps TRBD1 (5 bases). CDR3 length equals 15 residues. Trimming removed 5 bases from V and 0 bases from J, with 11 bases in between. Germline V gives CDR1 SGHTS, CDR2 YDEGEE.

The chain links TRBV10-3 to TRBJ2-7, with D perhaps TRBD1 (5 bases). Germline V gene sequence: CDR1 ENHRY, CDR2 SYGVKD. The CDR3 loop spans 12 amino acids. The V and J ends lost 4 bases and 3 bases respectively, with 7 bases between them. CDR3 amino acids: CAISVQDYEQYF. DNA of the CDR3: TGTGCCATCAGTGTACAGGACTACGAGCAGTACTTC.

This clone was recorded once. The rearrangement joins TRBV19 to TRBJ1-2; TRBD1 agrees at 7 bases. Germline loops: CDR1 LNHDA, CDR2 SQIVND (reference sequence). The CDR3 contains 15 residues. V dropped 4 bases and J dropped 4; count of bases not matched to a gene: 9. The CDR3 sequence is CASSTTGAPGYGYTF. The CDR3 DNA sequence: TGTGCCAGTAGTACAACAGGGGCGCCAGGCTATGGCTACACCTTC.

There are many counts of this clone. The V gene is TRBV18, the J gene TRBJ1-1, with a possible D match to TRBD1 (5 bases). Trimming took 1 base from V and 4 from J, leaving 13 bases between them. Looked up from germline, CDR1 is KGHSH and CDR2 is LQKENI. CDR3 length equals 15 residues. In DNA, the CDR3 is TGTGCCAGCTCACCACTTGGGGTAAGGGGCACTGAAGCTTTCTTT. Its translation is CASSPLGVRGTEAFF.

The chain uses TRBV4-2 and TRBJ1-2; D gene uncertain. CDR1 and CDR2 (germline): LGHNA, YNFKEQ. The CDR3 loop spans 15 amino acids. V gave up 7 bases and J gave up 4 bases, with 19 bases separating them. In DNA, the CDR3 is TGTGCCAGCACCGAGATCGGAGAATCGAGCTATGGCTACACCTTC. This gives the protein CASTEIGESSYGYTF.

The V and J genes are TRBV30 and TRBJ2-3; a possible D gene is TRBD2 (5 bases). The germline V and J ends were trimmed by 1 base and 4 bases, with 15 bases remaining between them. Germline-derived CDR1 and CDR2 are GTSNPN and SVGIG (reference sequence). This CDR3 spans 15 amino acids. The CDR3 DNA reads as TGTGCCTGGAGTGCGCGTACTAGAGGATCAGATACGCAGTATTTT. Translation: CAWSARTRGSDTQYF.